The T cell receptor (beta chain) described here comes from a study of graft-versus-host responses after intestinal transplantation. Study as a whole: Grafts were multivisceral, liver-intestinal, or isolated intestinal. The whole recipient group had anti-thymocyte globulin induction followed by tacrolimus and steroids for three to four years.

This clone was seen just once. No antigen is known for it. Study outcomes and limitations: High graft-versus-host to host-versus-graft clonal ratios were found in allografts of patients who had graft-donor T cell macrochimerism.

Some clones are missing from TCRdb's copy, which holds only in-frame ones; the method was immunoSEQ multiplex PCR. Among about 18,000 clones listed, approximately 80% were seen once. Germline V gives CDR1 SGHVS, CDR2 FNYEAQ. Trimming took off 5 bases at V and 0 bases at J, with 15 bases between the two ends. This CDR3 is 16 amino acids long. The material sequenced was PBMCs, taken 14 days after transplant. The chain couples TRBV7-6 to TRBJ2-3, with D uncertain. This clonotype originated in a human patient who received an intestinal transplant, so some T cells may come from the graft donor. The CDR3 nucleotides read TGTGCCAGCAGCCGCCCGGGCCCCCTTAGCACAGATACGCAGTATTTT. Protein product: CASSRPGPLSTDTQYF.